What follows describes a single T cell receptor (beta chain). Measured with immunoSEQ multiplex PCR; TCRdb has only the in-frame clones, and not every one. The data contain approximately 98,000 clones, about 80% of them singletons. CDR1 and CDR2 from the germline V gene are SNHLY and FYNNEI. V dropped 6 bases and J dropped 5; count of bases not matched to a gene: 4. CDR3 length equals 15 residues. The record originates from a study of control samples from healthy donors and cancer patients. V gene TRBV2 combines with J gene TRBJ2-1, with 13 bases identical to TRBD2. Sequencing was done on a sample of blood. The clonotype originates from a man aged 18-30 years in good health. The CDR3, as DNA: TGTGCCAGCAGCCGGGGACTAGCGGGGAACAATGAGCAGTTCTTC. Protein product: CASSRGLAGNNEQFF.